This TCR beta chain was captured by sequencing in a study of blood T cells in healthy people across ages. This clonotype came up a few times. Using a J-beta primer mix together with a sample-barcoded 5' primer, a second PCR was run for roughly 6 to 12 cycles. TCRdb reprocessed the 5' RACE reads via MiXCR and lists one record per CDR3 protein. The table lists fewer than 950,000 distinct CDR3 sequences, 40% to 65% of them singletons. The CDR3 is 12 amino acids. Germline-derived CDR1 and CDR2 are SQVTM and ANQGSEA. After removal of 6 bases from V and 5 bases from J, the junction contained 4 bases not matched to a gene. The sample providers were healthy Caucasian people from Russia, aged roughly 6 to 95.

The specimen was blood. This TCR came from a man older than 75 in good health. J is TRBJ2-5 and V is TRBV29-1; 9 positions match TRBD1. As DNA, the CDR3 is TGCAGCGTGGGGGACAGGGTGGAGACCCAGTACTTC. Translated, it gives CSVGDRVETQYF.